The 8 T cell receptor beta chains listed next were all sequenced from one sample in a study of T-cell reconstitution after alpha-beta-depleted transplantation in children. Using unique molecular identifiers, the investigators prepared the TCRbeta library. Using its own MiXCR run on the PCR reads, TCRdb lists one record per CDR3 protein. The table records just under 550,000 distinct CDR3 sequences, about 17% of them present only once. The sequencing here drew on PBMCs from the stem cell graft donor, taken from the stem cell graft. The origin of the receptors is a human donor who donated a stem cell graft to a child with acute lymphoblastic leukemia.

The chain recombines TRBV5-1 with TRBJ2-3; D unclear. Germline CDR1 SGHRS, CDR2 YFSETQ. The CDR3 has 18 amino acids. V was cut by 0 bases and J by 0 bases, with 17 bases left in between. The CDR3 reads CASSLDGWVRTSTDTQYF. CDR3 bases: TGCGCCAGCAGCTTGGACGGGTGGGTGAGGACGAGCACAGATACGCAGTATTTT.

The J gene is TRBJ2-1, the V gene TRBV7-3, with D possibly matching TRBD1 (6 bases). V lost 4 bases, J lost 6 bases, and 19 bases lay in between. Germline V gives CDR1 SGHTA, CDR2 FQGTGA. This CDR3 region has 16 residues. The CDR3 reads CASSSTTGTPGNEQFF. DNA of the CDR3: TGTGCCAGCAGCTCTACAACCGGGACACCGGGCAATGAGCAGTTCTTC.

The chain employs TRBV25-1 and TRBJ2-5; tentatively, D is TRBD1 (8 bases). Germline CDR1 and CDR2: MGHDK and SYGVNS. This CDR3 has 15 residues. Trimming took off 6 bases at V and 5 bases at J, with 19 bases between the two ends. CDR3 bases: TGTGCCAGCAGCGAGTGGACAGGGAGGGTCGAGACCCAGTACTTC. Translating gives CASSEWTGRVETQYF. The variable domain in full, with the rest retrieved from reference TRBV25-1 and TRBJ2-5, is EADIYQTPRYLVIGTGKKITLECSQTMGHDKMYWYQQDPGMELHLIHYSYGVNSTEKGDLSSESTVSRIRTEHFPLTLESARPSHTSQYLCASSEWTGRVETQYFGPGTRLLVL.

The rearrangement links TRBV12-3 or TRBV12-4 to TRBJ2-1; TRBD2 agrees at 9 bases. V was pared by 3 bases and J by 7 bases, with 4 bases of the junction left unmatched. This CDR3 has 14 residues. In DNA form, the CDR3 reads TGTGCCAGCAGTTTTAGCGGGAGCGGTAATGAGCAGTTCTTC. Residues: CASSFSGSGNEQFF.

This chain links TRBV15 with TRBJ2-7; D is ambiguous. CDR1 is LNHNV and CDR2 is YYDKDF in the germline V gene (reference sequence). This CDR3 spans 16 amino acids. V lost 1 base to trimming and J lost 7 bases, with 20 bases between them. The CDR3 nucleotides read TGTGCCACCAGCAGAGGAAACCTTCAACTGCGATGGGAGCAGTACTTC. As protein: CATSRGNLQLRWEQYF.

The gene calls are TRBV7-9 and TRBJ2-7; D is unresolved. Trimming removed 5 bases at V and 11 bases at J, with 22 bases between. The CDR3 is 14 amino acids. Germline CDR1 and CDR2: SEHNR and FQNEAQ (reference sequence). CDR3: CASSLLGKAEPKYF. The DNA of the CDR3 is TGTGCCAGCAGCCTCCTAGGGAAGGCCGAGCCTAAGTACTTC.

The genes are TRBV27 and TRBJ2-7, with D perhaps matching TRBD1 (5 bases). This CDR3 has 14 residues. The germline V gene encodes CDR1 MNHEY and CDR2 SMNVEV (reference sequence). Trimming removed 2 bases at V and 4 bases at J, with 12 bases between. The CDR3, as DNA: TGTGCCAGCAGTTTACAGGACACCGGTTACGAGCAGTACTTC. This codes for CASSLQDTGYEQYF.

The chain employs TRBV29-1 and TRBJ2-5; TRBD1 aligns across 7 bases. Germline CDR1 and CDR2: SQVTM and ANQGSEA. The V gene end was trimmed by 0 bases and the J gene end by 3 bases; junction bases not matched to a gene: 4. This CDR3 is built from 14 residues. The DNA of the CDR3 is TGCAGCGTTGAAGACGGGACAGTAGAAGAGACCCAGTACTTC. The encoded protein is CSVEDGTVEETQYF.